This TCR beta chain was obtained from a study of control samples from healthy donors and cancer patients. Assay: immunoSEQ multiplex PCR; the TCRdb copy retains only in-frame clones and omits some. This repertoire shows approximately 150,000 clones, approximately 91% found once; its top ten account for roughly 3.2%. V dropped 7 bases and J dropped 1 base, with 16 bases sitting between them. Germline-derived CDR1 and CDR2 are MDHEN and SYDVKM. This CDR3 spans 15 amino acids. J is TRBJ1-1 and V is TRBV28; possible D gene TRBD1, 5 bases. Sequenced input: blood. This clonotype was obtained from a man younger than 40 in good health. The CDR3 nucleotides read TGTGCCAGCACAAAATTCAGGGAAAGGAACACTGAAGCTTTCTTT. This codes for CASTKFRERNTEAFF.